This T cell receptor (beta chain) was captured in a study of T cells in Graves' hyperthyroidism and ophthalmopathy. The investigators amplified TCR beta CDR3 regions from RNA transcripts. An initial round of RT-PCR targeting the TCR CDR3 relied on the HTBI primer set. TCRdb re-called the multiplex PCR reads through MiXCR, storing one row per CDR3 protein. The sample contains a few hundred thousand distinct CDR3 sequences, around 16% of which appear only once. The sample holds many counts of this clonotype. Germline V gives CDR1 LGHNA, CDR2 YNFKEQ. J lost 3 bases, V lost 2 bases, and 4 bases had no gene match. The CDR3 consists of 15 residues.

This sequence joins TRBV4-2 and TRBJ2-5; 9 bases agree with TRBD2. The receptor was isolated from a woman between 40 and 55 years old with Graves' ophthalmopathy. The sequencing input was blood. This CDR3 reads CASSQQLAGKETQYF. As DNA, the CDR3 is TGTGCCAGCAGCCAACAACTAGCGGGCAAAGAGACCCAGTACTTC.